These T cell receptor beta chains were read from a single sample in a study of human T cells and chemical hapten exposure. TCRdb recomputed calls from the RACE reads with MiXCR, one row per CDR3 protein. The profile shows about 120,000 distinct CDR3 sequences, approximately 13% of them singletons. Sample: whole blood, taken in connection with sensitization to the hapten diphenylcyclopropenone (DPC). The receptor source for this set is a man between 18 and 35 years old with alopecia areata. Some clones in this sample may be carry-over from other donors' samples. CDR3s include the opening cysteine and the closing phenylalanine or tryptophan. D genes are given only for firm matches. Not every row has a clone size; where given, it reads once, few, many or a size class.

TRBV11-2	NA	15	TRBJ2-1	NA	CASSSPTGSYNEQFF	TGTGCCAGCAGCTCCCCCACCGGCTCCTACAATGAGCAGTTCTTC
TRBV11-2	NA	16	TRBJ2-7	NA	CASSALKKKMYAEQYF	TGTGCCAGCAGCGCTCTTAAAAAAAAGATGTACGCCGAGCAGTACTTC
TRBV6-1	NA	19	TRBJ2-7	NA	CASSERASWATDKLYEQYF	TGTGCCAGCAGTGAGAGGGCGAGTTGGGCAACCGACAAACTCTACGAGCAGTACTTC
TRBV4-3	NA	15	TRBJ1-2	NA	CASSQGRGPRYGYTF	TGCGCCAGCAGCCAAGGAAGGGGCCCCCGCTATGGCTACACCTTC
TRBV20-1	few	12	TRBJ2-3	NA	CSAASRTDTQYF	TGCAGTGCAGCTAGCCGCACAGATACGCAGTATTTT
TRBV6-4	few	13	TRBJ1-1	NA	CASSVSANTEAFF	TGTGCCAGCAGTGTTTCGGCGAACACTGAAGCTTTCTTT
TRBV11-2	few	15	TRBJ1-3	NA	CASSALRGSGNTIYF	TGTGCCAGCAGCGCCCTGCGGGGCTCTGGAAACACCATATATTTT
TRBV20-1	few	14	TRBJ1-1	NA	CRGLGLSTRSEAFF	TGCAGGGGCCTTGGACTCTCCACTCGGTCTGAAGCTTTCTTT
TRBV4-1	NA	11	TRBJ1-4	NA	CASSQFGKLFF	TGCGCCAGCAGCCAGTTCGGAAAACTGTTTTTT
TRBV6-5	NA	14	TRBJ1-2	NA	CASRRGAGNYGYTF	TGTGCCAGCAGGAGAGGAGCAGGGAACTATGGCTACACCTTC
TRBV5-4	NA	17	TRBJ1-1	NA	CASSFKGRVMANTEAFF	TGTGCCAGCAGCTTCAAGGGCAGGGTTATGGCGAACACTGAAGCTTTCTTT
TRBV7-8	NA	14	TRBJ1-4	NA	CASSLPGRVEKLFF	TGTGCCAGCAGCTTACCAGGGAGGGTAGAAAAACTGTTTTTT
TRBV7-9	NA	16	TRBJ1-5	NA	CASSLGGSVPNQPQHF	TGTGCCAGCAGCTTAGGCGGGTCCGTCCCCAATCAGCCCCAGCATTTT
TRBV29-1	NA	11	TRBJ2-7	NA	CSVGTYDEQYF	TGCAGCGTGGGGACCTACGACGAGCAGTACTTC
TRBV28	few	14	TRBJ2-2	TRBD1	CASSLRDSTGELFF	TGTGCCAGCAGTTTACGGGACAGCACCGGGGAGCTGTTTTTT
TRBV6-5	NA	15	TRBJ1-1	NA	CASSYSAFRGTEAFF	TGTGCCAGCAGTTACTCGGCTTTTAGGGGCACTGAAGCTTTCTTT